Sequencing of this T cell receptor beta chain was carried out in a study of OX40 agonist ivuxolimab in advanced cancers. For the wider study: Ivuxolimab was a fully human IgG2 agonistic monoclonal antibody targeting the costimulatory receptor OX40 (CD134). Prior anti-PD-1, anti-PD-L1 or anti-CTLA-4 therapy was permitted, and about 40% of dose-escalation patients had received checkpoint inhibitors. In the dose-escalation cohort, around four fifths of patients were male, and the mean age was 60 years with a range of about 20 to 90. Of the 50 to 55 patients in dose escalation, 19 had hepatocellular carcinoma, about 15 had melanoma, 9 had renal cell carcinoma and 9 had head and neck cancer. Peripheral TCRbeta sequencing aimed to test whether ivuxolimab altered TCR sequence diversity and caused clonal T-cell expansion. Intravenous ivuxolimab was administered to patients every 2 weeks at six dose levels: 0.01, 0.1, 0.3, 1.5, 3 and 10 mg/kg. Three dose-escalation patients achieved partial responses, one with hepatocellular carcinoma and two with cutaneous melanoma. The paper covers the monotherapy dose-escalation part of the phase I ivuxolimab trial, which included N ≈ 50 patients. General study outcomes and caveats: Partial responders in the 0.1-3.0 mg/kg groups had among the lowest normalized peripheral clonal expansion, especially among CD8+ T cells. The antigen specificity of the peripheral T cells that underwent clonal expansion was not determined. After ivuxolimab, CD8+ T cells had more expanded clones than CD4+ T cells on average. Low levels of normalized T-cell clonal expansion were also seen in some nonresponding patients. At doses of 0.1 to 3.0 mg/kg, clonal expansion of both CD4+ and CD8+ blood T cells was observed from baseline to week 6.

The trial excluded patients who had a history of autoimmune disease or were on systemic immunosuppression. Peripheral blood for TCR sequencing was collected from all dose cohorts at baseline, on cycle 4 day 1, and on cycle 7 day 1. Samples came from an open-label, multicenter, first-in-human phase I dose-escalation trial of ivuxolimab. Adults with locally advanced or metastatic head and neck squamous cell, hepatocellular, melanoma or renal cell carcinoma were enrolled in the trial. Before TCR sequencing, CD4+ and CD8+ T cells were separately sorted from peripheral blood. In the case of this clone: The target of this receptor is not known. Base qualities are missing; no much larger clone stands one base away.

To sequence the TCRbeta CDR3 region, genomic DNA was isolated from the sorted cells. The immunoSEQ Assay was used for sequencing of TCRbeta CDR3 regions. The clones in this table, taken by TCRdb from immuneACCESS, are in-frame only. Not every clone is retained; where verified, under half of the shortfall comes from an unresolved V gene, and the cause of the rest is unknown. Counted in this sample were about 70,000 clones; roughly 89% of them appeared once. The top ten constitute roughly an eighth of the sample. V is reduced by 5 bases and J by 1 base, leaving a spacing of 21 bases between them. The germline V gene (reference sequence) specifies SEHNR as CDR1 and FQNEAQ as CDR2. Counted from cysteine to phenylalanine, this CDR3 has 18 amino acids. Just CDR3 DNA is preserved here, 54 bases in frame from base 1.

The source material was CD4+ or CD8+ T cells sorted from blood, sampled in a trial of the OX40 agonist ivuxolimab. The clonotype originates from an adult with an advanced solid tumor such as melanoma, head and neck, liver or kidney cancer. The chain is encoded by TRBV7-9 joined to TRBJ2-1; the D gene is perhaps TRBD2, on 6 matching bases. The sequenced DNA: TGTGCCAGCAGCCCCCTCTCCGGGACTCACATATCCTACAATGAGCAGTTCTTC. It translates to CASSPLSGTHISYNEQFF.